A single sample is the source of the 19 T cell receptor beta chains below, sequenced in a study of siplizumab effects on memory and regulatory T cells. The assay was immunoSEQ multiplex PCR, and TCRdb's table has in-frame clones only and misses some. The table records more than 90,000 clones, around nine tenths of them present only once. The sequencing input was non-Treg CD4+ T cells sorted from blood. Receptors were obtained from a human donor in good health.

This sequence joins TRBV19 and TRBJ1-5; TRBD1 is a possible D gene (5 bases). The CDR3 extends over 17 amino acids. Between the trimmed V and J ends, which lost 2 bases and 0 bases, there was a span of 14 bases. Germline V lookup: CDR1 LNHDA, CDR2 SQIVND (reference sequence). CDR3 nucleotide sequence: TGTGCCAGTAGTATAATAAGTACAGGACTTAGCAATCAGCCCCAGCATTTT. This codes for CASSIISTGLSNQPQHF. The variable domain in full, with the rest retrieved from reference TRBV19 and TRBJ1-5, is DGGITQSPKYLFRKEGQNVTLSCEQNLNHDAMYWYRQDPGQGLRLIYYSQIVNDFQKGDIAEGYSVSREKKESFPLTVTSAQKNPTAFYLCASSIISTGLSNQPQHFGDGTRLSIL.

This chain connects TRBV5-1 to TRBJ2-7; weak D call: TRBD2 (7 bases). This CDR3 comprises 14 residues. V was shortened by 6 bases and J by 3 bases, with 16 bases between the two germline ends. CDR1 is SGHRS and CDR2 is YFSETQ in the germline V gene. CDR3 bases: TGCGCCAGCAACCTTGGGGGAGGGGGCTACGAGCAGTACTTC. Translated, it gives CASNLGGGGYEQYF.

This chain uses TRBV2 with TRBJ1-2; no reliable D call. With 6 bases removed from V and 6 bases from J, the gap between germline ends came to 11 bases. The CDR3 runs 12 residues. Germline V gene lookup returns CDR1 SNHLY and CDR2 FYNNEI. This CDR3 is CASRGETDGYTF. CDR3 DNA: TGTGCCAGCAGAGGAGAGACTGATGGCTACACCTTC.

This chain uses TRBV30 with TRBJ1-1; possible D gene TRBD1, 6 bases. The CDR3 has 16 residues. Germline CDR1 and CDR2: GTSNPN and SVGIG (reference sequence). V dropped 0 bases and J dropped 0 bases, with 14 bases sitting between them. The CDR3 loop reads CAWSVRRGAMNTEAFF. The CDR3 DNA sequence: TGTGCCTGGAGTGTACGGAGGGGGGCTATGAACACTGAAGCTTTCTTT.

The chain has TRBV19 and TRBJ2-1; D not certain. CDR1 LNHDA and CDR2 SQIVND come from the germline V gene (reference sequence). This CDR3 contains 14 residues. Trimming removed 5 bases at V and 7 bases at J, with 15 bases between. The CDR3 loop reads CASSVKVGGNEQFF. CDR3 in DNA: TGTGCCAGTAGTGTTAAAGTAGGTGGTAATGAGCAGTTCTTC.

Here the CDR3 reads CASSLDAGSYEQYF. The CDR3, as DNA: TGTGCCAGCAGCTTAGACGCCGGATCCTACGAGCAGTACTTC. The gene calls are TRBV11-3 and TRBJ2-7; D ambiguous. V lost 0 bases, J lost 1 base, and 7 bases lay in between. The CDR3 totals 14 residues. Germline values: CDR1 SGHNT, CDR2 YENEEA. Drawing the rest from reference TRBV11-3 and TRBJ2-7, the complete variable domain is EAGVVQSPRYKIIEKKQPVAFWCNPISGHNTLYWYLQNLGQGPELLIRYENEEAVDDSQLPKDRFSAERLKGVDSTLKIQPAELGDSAVYLCASSLDAGSYEQYFGPGTRLTVT.

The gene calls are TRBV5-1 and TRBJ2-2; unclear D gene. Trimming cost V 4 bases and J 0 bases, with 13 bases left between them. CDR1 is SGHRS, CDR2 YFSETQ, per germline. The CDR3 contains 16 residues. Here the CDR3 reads CASSPEEFPNTGELFF. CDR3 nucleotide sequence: TGCGCCAGCAGCCCTGAAGAGTTCCCGAACACCGGGGAGCTGTTTTTT.

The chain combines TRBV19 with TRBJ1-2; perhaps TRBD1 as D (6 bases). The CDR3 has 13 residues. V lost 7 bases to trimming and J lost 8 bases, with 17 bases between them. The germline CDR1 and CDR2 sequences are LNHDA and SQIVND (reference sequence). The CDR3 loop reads CASTGTTAGGYTF. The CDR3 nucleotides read TGTGCCAGTACCGGGACAACCGCCGGGGGCTACACCTTC.

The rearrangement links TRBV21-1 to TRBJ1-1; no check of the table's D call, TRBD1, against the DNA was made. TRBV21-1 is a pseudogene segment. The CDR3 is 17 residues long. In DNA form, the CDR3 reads TGTGCCAGCAGCAAAGTTCAAACGCAATGGGGCCACACTGAAGCTTTCTTT. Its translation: CASSKVQTQWGHTEAFF.

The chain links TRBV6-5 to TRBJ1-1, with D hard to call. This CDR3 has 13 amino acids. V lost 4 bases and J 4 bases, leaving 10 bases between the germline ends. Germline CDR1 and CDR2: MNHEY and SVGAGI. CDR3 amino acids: CASSSRVTTEAFF. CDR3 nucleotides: TGTGCCAGCAGTTCGAGGGTGACCACTGAAGCTTTCTTT.

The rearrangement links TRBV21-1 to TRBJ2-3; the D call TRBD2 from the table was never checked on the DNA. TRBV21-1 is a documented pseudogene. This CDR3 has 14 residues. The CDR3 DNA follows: TGTGCCAGCAGCAAAGACGAGGGTTCAGATACGCAGTATTTT. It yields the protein CASSKDEGSDTQYF.

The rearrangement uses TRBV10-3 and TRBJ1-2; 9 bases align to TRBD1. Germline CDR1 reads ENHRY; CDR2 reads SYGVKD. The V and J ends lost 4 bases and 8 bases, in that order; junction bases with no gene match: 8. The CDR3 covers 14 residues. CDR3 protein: CAISGTQGAWGYTF. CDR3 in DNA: TGTGCCATCAGTGGGACACAGGGGGCTTGGGGCTACACCTTC.

The CDR3 DNA follows: TGTGCCAGCAGCTTACCCCGGACTAGCCTTCGTGAGCAGTTCTTC. This encodes CASSLPRTSLREQFF. V and J are TRBV7-8 and TRBJ2-1, with 8 bases matching TRBD2. The length of the CDR3 is 15 residues. Germline V lookup: CDR1 SGHVS, CDR2 FQNEAQ. The V segment lost 2 bases and the J segment 9 bases; nucleotides outside the gene matches: 9.

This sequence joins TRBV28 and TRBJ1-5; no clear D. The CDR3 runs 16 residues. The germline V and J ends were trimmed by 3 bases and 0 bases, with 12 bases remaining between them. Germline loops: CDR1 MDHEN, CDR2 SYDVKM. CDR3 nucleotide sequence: TGTGCCAGCAGTTTTTGGTATGTTAATAGCAATCAGCCCCAGCATTTT. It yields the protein CASSFWYVNSNQPQHF.

Here the CDR3 reads CASTRAGEQFF. The CDR3 DNA is TGTGCCAGTACGAGGGCCGGTGAGCAGTTCTTC. The chain uses TRBV19 and TRBJ2-1; perhaps TRBD2 as D (5 bases). Germline V gives CDR1 LNHDA, CDR2 SQIVND (reference sequence). V gave up 7 bases and J gave up 9 bases, with 10 bases separating them. The CDR3 consists of 11 residues. The whole variable domain, remainder taken from reference TRBV19 and TRBJ2-1, is DGGITQSPKYLFRKEGQNVTLSCEQNLNHDAMYWYRQDPGQGLRLIYYSQIVNDFQKGDIAEGYSVSREKKESFPLTVTSAQKNPTAFYLCASTRAGEQFFGPGTRLTVL.

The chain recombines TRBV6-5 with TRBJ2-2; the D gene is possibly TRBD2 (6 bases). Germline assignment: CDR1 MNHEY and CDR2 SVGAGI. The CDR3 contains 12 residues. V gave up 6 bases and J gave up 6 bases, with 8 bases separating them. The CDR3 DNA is TGTGCCAGCAGAGGGGAGGCCGGGGAGCTGTTTTTT. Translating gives CASRGEAGELFF.

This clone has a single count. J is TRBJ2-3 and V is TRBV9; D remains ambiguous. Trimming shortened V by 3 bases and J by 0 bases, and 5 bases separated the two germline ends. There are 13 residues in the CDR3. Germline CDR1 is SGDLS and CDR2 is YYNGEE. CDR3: CASSETSTDTQYF. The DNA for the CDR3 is TGTGCCAGCAGCGAGACTAGCACAGATACGCAGTATTTT.

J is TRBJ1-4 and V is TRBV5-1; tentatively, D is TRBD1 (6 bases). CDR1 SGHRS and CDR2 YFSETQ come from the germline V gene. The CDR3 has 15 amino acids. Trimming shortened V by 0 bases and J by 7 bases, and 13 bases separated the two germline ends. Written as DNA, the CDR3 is TGCGCCAGCAGCTTGGCAGGGGAGGGCCCTGAAAAACTGTTTTTT. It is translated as CASSLAGEGPEKLFF.

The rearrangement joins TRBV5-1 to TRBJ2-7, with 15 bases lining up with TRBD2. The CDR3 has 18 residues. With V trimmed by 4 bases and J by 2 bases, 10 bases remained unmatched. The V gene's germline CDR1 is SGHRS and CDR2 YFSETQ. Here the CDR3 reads CASSPRPGLAGGAYEQYF. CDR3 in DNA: TGCGCCAGCAGCCCCAGGCCGGGACTAGCGGGAGGAGCCTACGAGCAGTACTTC.